This TCR beta chain came from a study of response to subunit inactivated influenza vaccine. MiXCR was run by TCRdb on the RT-PCR reads, yielding one entry per CDR3 protein. Among 450,000 to 600,000 distinct CDR3 sequences listed, approximately 15% were seen once. From germline, CDR1 is LGHDT and CDR2 YNNKEL (reference sequence). The CDR3 loop spans 16 amino acids. Trimming removed 2 bases from V and 0 bases from J; junction bases left unmatched: 5. Study outcomes and limitations: The authors suggested that every seasonal influenza vaccination recruits few new T cells.

Concerning this clonotype itself: Its specificity is not known.

This receptor was obtained from a man aged 45 to 75 who received an inactivated influenza vaccine. Sample: CD4+ T cells sorted from PBMCs, taken less than 30 months after vaccination. This chain connects TRBV3-1 to TRBJ2-5; 8 nucleotides line up with TRBD1. The CDR3 DNA is TGTGCCAGCAGCCAAACAGGGGGGAGGTACCAAGAGACCCAGTACTTC. Translated, it gives CASSQTGGRYQETQYF.